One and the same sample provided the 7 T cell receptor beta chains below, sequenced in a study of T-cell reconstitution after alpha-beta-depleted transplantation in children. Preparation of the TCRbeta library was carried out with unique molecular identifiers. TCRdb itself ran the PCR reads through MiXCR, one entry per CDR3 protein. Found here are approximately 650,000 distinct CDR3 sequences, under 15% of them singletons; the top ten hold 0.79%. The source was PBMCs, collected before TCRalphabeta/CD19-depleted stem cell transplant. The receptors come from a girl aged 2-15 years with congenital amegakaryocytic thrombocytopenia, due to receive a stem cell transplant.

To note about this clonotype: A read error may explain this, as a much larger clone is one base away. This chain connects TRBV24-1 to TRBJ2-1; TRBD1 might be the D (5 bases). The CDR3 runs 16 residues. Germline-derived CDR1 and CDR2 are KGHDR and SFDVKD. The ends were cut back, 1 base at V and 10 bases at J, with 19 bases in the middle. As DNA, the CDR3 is TGTGCCACCAGTGATTTAATTGGGGCAGGGTTCAAAGAGCAGTTCTTC. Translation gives CATSDLIGAGFKEQFF.

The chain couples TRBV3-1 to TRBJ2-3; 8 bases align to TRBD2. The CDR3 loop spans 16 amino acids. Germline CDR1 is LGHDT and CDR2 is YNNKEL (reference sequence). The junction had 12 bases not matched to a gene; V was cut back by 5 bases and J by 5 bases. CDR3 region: CASSSHGAGAVDTQYF. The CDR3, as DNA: TGTGCCAGCAGCTCCCACGGAGCGGGAGCTGTAGATACGCAGTATTTT.

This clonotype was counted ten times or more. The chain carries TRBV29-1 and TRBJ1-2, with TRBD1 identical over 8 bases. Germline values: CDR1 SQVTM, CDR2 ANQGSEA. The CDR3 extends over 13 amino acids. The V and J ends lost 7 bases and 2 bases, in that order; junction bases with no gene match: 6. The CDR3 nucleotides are TGCAGCGGTGGGACAGGCGGCAACTATGGCTACACCTTC. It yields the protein CSGGTGGNYGYTF.

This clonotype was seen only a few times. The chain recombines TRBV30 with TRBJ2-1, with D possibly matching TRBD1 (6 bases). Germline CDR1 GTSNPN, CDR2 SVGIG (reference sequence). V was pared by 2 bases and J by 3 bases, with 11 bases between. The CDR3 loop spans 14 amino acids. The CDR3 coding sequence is TGTGCCTGGAGTTTACAGGGAGTCTACAATGAGCAGTTCTTC. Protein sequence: CAWSLQGVYNEQFF.

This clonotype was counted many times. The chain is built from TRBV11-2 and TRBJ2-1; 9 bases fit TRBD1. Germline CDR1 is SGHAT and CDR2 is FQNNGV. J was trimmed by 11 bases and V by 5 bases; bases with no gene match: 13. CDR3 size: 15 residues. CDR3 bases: TGTGCCAGCAGCCTCACAGGGGGCGTCTTCCCAAAGCAGTTCTTC. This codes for CASSLTGGVFPKQFF. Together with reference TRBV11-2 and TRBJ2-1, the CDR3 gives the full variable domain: EAGVAQSPRYKIIEKRQSVAFWCNPISGHATLYWYQQILGQGPKLLIQFQNNGVVDDSQLPKDRFSAERLKGVDSTLKIQPAKLEDSAVYLCASSLTGGVFPKQFFGPGTRLTVL.

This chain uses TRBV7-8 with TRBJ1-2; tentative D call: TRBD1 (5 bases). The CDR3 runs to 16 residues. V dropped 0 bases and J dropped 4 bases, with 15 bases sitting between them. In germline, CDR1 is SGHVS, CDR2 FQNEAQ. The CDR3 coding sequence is TGTGCCAGCAGCTTAGCTCCGGGACTGGTGTCCTATGGCTACACCTTC. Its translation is CASSLAPGLVSYGYTF.

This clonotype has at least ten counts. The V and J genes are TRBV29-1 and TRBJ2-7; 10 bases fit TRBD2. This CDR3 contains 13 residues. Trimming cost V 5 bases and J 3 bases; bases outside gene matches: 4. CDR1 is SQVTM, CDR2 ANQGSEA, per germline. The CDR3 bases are TGCAGCGTTTCGGCTAGCGGGAGCTACGAGCAGTACTTC. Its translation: CSVSASGSYEQYF.